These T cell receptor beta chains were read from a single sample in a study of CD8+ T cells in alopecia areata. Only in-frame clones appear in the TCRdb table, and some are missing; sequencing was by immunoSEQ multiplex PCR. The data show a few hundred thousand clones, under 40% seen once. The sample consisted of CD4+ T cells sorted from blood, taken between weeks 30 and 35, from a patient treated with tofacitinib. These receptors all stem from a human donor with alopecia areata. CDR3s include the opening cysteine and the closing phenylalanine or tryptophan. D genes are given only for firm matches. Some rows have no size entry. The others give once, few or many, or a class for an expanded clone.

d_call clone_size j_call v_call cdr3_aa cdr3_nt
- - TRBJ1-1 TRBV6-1 CASRGHLMNTEAFF TGTGCCAGCCGGGGACACCTGATGAACACTGAAGCTTTCTTT
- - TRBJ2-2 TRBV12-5 CASGLGSSETGELFF TGTGCTAGTGGTTTAGGCTCCTCAGAGACCGGGGAGCTGTTTTTT
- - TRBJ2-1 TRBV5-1 CASKETRGEQFF TGCGCCAGCAAGGAAACCCGAGGGGAGCAGTTCTTC
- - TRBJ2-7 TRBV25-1 CASREFHEQYF TGTGCCAGCAGAGAGTTCCACGAGCAGTACTTC
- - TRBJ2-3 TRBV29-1 CSVEGKLTDTQYF TGCAGCGTTGAGGGGAAACTCACAGATACGCAGTATTTT
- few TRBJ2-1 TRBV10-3 CAISEGSSYNEQFF TGTGCCATCAGTGAAGGTAGCTCCTACAATGAGCAGTTCTTC
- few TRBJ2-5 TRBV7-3 CASSLDAAQLQTQYF TGTGCCAGCAGCTTAGACGCCGCCCAGCTGCAGACCCAGTACTTC
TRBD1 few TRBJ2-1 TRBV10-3 CAIRQTGYPDNEQFF TGTGCCATCAGACAGACAGGGTATCCTGACAATGAGCAGTTCTTC
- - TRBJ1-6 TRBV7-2 CASSFMDSPLHF TGTGCCAGCAGCTTTATGGATTCACCCCTCCACTTT
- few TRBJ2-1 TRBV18 CASSPPGQSNYNEQFF TGTGCCAGCTCACCGCCGGGACAAAGCAACTACAATGAGCAGTTCTTC
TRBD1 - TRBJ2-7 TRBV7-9 CASSLAGTGSLEQYF TGTGCCAGCAGCCTCGCCGGGACAGGGTCTCTCGAGCAGTACTTC
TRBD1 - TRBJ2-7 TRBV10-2 CASSEGQGANEQYF TGCGCCAGCAGTGAGGGACAGGGAGCCAACGAGCAGTACTTC
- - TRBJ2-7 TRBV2 CASRTAAYEQYF TGTGCCAGCCGGACAGCGGCCTACGAGCAGTACTTC
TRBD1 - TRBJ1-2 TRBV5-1 CASSLDRDYTF TGCGCCAGCAGTTTGGACAGGGACTACACCTTC
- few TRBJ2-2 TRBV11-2 CASSPRTNTGELFF TGTGCCAGCAGCCCTCGGACGAACACCGGGGAGCTGTTTTTT
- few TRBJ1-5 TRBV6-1 CASNMGVSNQPQHF TGTGCCAGCAATATGGGGGTTAGCAATCAGCCCCAGCATTTT
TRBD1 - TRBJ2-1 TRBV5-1 CASSPPRQGSATNEQFF TGCGCCAGCAGCCCTCCCAGACAGGGTTCGGCCACGAACGAGCAGTTCTTC
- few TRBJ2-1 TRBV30 CAWSPTEAAQFF TGTGCCTGGAGTCCAACCGAAGCGGCTCAGTTCTTC
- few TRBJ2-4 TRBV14 CASSQNNLAKNIQYF TGTGCCAGCAGCCAGAATAATTTAGCCAAAAACATTCAGTACTTC
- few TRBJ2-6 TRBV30 CAWSVLSGANVLTF TGTGCCTGGAGTGTACTCTCTGGGGCCAACGTCCTGACTTTC
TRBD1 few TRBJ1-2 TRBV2 CASSASDRARGYTF TGTGCCAGCAGCGCTTCGGACAGGGCGAGAGGCTACACCTTC
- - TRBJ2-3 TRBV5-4 CASSLESLSTDTQYF TGTGCCAGCAGCTTGGAGAGTTTATCCACAGATACGCAGTATTTT
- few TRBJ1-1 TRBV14 CASSLQGATEAFF TGTGCCAGCAGCCTACAGGGTGCCACTGAAGCTTTCTTT
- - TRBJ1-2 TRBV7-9 CASSQLGFSYGYTF TGTGCCAGCAGCCAACTGGGGTTCTCCTATGGCTACACCTTC
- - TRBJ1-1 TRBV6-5 CASSFRGLATEAFF TGTGCCAGCAGTTTTCGGGGGTTGGCCACTGAAGCTTTCTTT
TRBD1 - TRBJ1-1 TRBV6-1 CASKGGTGNTEAFF TGTGCCAGCAAAGGGGGGACAGGAAACACTGAAGCTTTCTTT
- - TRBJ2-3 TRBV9 CASSAGGFGTDTQYF TGTGCCAGCAGCGCCGGGGGTTTTGGCACAGATACGCAGTATTTT
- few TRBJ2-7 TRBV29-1 CSVEKGYEQYF TGCAGCGTTGAAAAGGGTTACGAGCAGTACTTC
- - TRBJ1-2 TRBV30 CAWSLHTGRNYGYTF TGTGCCTGGAGCTTACATACCGGCCGCAACTATGGCTACACCTTC
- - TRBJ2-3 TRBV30 CAWSRQPDTQYF TGTGCCTGGAGCCGCCAGCCAGATACGCAGTATTTT
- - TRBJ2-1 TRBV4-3 CASSREAPGDEQFF TGCGCCAGCAGCCGGGAAGCCCCGGGGGATGAGCAGTTCTTC
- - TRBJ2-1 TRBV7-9 CASMSTGPYNEQFF TGTGCCAGCATGAGCACAGGACCCTACAATGAGCAGTTCTTC
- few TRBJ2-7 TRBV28 CASSLSETYEQYF TGTGCCAGCAGTTTATCAGAGACCTACGAGCAGTACTTC
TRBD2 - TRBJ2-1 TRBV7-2 CASTAGGSYNEQFF TGTGCCAGCACCGCGGGAGGAAGCTACAATGAGCAGTTCTTC
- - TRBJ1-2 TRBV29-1 CSVAGNYGYTF TGCAGCGTTGCTGGGAACTATGGCTACACCTTC
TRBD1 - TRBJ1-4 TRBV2 CASGTGGAATNEKLFF TGTGCCAGCGGGACAGGGGGCGCGGCAACTAATGAAAAACTGTTTTTT
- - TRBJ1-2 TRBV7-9 CASSTGGLGYTF TGTGCCAGCAGCACAGGAGGATTAGGCTACACCTTC
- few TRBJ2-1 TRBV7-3 CASSLQPFNEQFF TGTGCCAGCAGCCTCCAACCCTTCAATGAGCAGTTCTTC
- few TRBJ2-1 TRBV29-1 CSVEGFDEQFF TGCAGCGTTGAAGGCTTTGATGAGCAGTTCTTC
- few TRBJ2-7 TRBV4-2 CASSQVGVRDSYEQYF TGTGCCAGCAGCCAAGTCGGGGTACGGGACTCCTACGAGCAGTACTTC
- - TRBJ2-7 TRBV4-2 CASSQGLGTNLYEQYF TGTGCCAGCAGCCAAGGTCTGGGGACCAACCTATACGAGCAGTACTTC
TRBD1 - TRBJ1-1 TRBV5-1 CASSPGGVNTEAFF TGCGCCAGCAGCCCAGGGGGCGTGAACACTGAAGCTTTCTTT
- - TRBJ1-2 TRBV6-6 CASTVRGYGYTF TGTGCCAGCACCGTTCGGGGTTATGGCTACACCTTC
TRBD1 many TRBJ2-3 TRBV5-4 CASSWGRGQFADTQYF TGTGCCAGCAGCTGGGGTAGGGGGCAGTTCGCAGATACGCAGTATTTT
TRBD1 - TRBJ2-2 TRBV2 CASGTGETGELFF TGTGCCAGTGGGACAGGGGAGACCGGGGAGCTGTTTTTT
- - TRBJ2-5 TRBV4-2 CASSPGETQYF TGTGCCAGCAGCCCGGGGGAGACCCAGTACTTC
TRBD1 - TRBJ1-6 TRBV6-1 CASGRTGYNSPLHF TGTGCCAGCGGACGGACAGGGTATAATTCACCCCTCCACTTT
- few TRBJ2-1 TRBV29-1 CSVEVGITLNQQFF TGCAGCGTTGAAGTCGGGATCACTTTGAATCAGCAGTTCTTC